The table lists the clone carrying this TCR beta chain with many counts. Its antigen remains unknown. CDR3 size: 15 residues. Trimming cost V 10 bases and J 7 bases; bases outside gene matches: 10. Germline CDR1 MNHEY, CDR2 SMNVEV (reference sequence). TCRdb recomputed calls from the reads with MiXCR, one row per CDR3 protein. The sample has 900,000 to 950,000 distinct CDR3 sequences, roughly 30% seen once. This record comes from a study of T cell repertoires in cytomegalovirus infection. In the study overall: Both a matching HLA type and CMV infection were indicated by public TCR beta signatures. General study findings and limits: CMV-specific TCR beta clonotypes restricted by HLA-C dominated the ex vivo response.

This chain uses TRBV27 with TRBJ2-2, with 12 bases identical to TRBD2. Sequenced material: cultured CD8+ T cells from PBMCs, taken from culture after CMV antigen stimulation. This receptor was obtained from a human donor in good health (CMV status not recorded). Some clones in this sample may be carry-over from other donors' samples. In DNA, the CDR3 is TGTGCCACCGTCAAGCCGGGACTAGCGGGCGGGGAGCTGTTTTTT. Its translation: CATVKPGLAGGELFF.